The TCR beta chain under discussion was sequenced for a study of CD8 T cells in Susac syndrome. Random hexamers primed reverse transcription of about 0.45 to 1 ug RNA. An immunoSEQ multiplex PCR amplified TCR beta CDR3 over 54 Vbeta and 13 Jbeta. Via MiXCR, TCRdb re-called the immunoSEQ multiplex PCR reads, giving one row per CDR3 protein. The sample lists about 52,000 distinct CDR3 sequences; 93% were seen once. The sequenced target, TCR beta, came from blood CD8+ and CD4+ T cells. It was treatment-naive patients with stable or active relapsing-remitting disease who made up the multiple sclerosis controls. TEMRA cells were FACS-enriched, and CD8+ and CD4+ T cells were isolated negatively. The CDR3 is 13 residues long. Germline V gene data show CDR1 as PRHDT and CDR2 as FYEKMQ (reference sequence). Trimming took 6 bases from V and 7 from J, leaving 10 bases between them.

The specimen sequenced was CD8+ T cells from PBMCs. The sequence was obtained from a human donor with multiple sclerosis. J is TRBJ1-6 and V is TRBV13; D gene uncertain. The CDR3 loop is CASSFEGNSPLHF. The CDR3 bases are TGTGCCAGCAGTTTTGAGGGAAATTCACCCCTCCACTTT.